The present entry profiles one T cell receptor beta chain with its context. Its antigen is unidentified. The source of the sample is a study of blood T cells in healthy people across ages. Study-level findings and limits: Across the age range, TCR beta diversity per million T cells fell in a roughly linear way. The CMV status of each donor remained undetermined, and this could have confounded shifts in expanded clonotypes.

A second PCR of roughly 7 to 11 cycles used a sample-barcoded 5' primer and a J-beta primer mix. All cDNA molecules were each tagged by a template-switch adaptor with 12 random nucleotides. MiXCR was run by TCRdb on the 5' RACE reads, yielding one entry per CDR3 protein. The sample carries around 850,000 distinct CDR3 sequences, roughly 40% recorded once. Germline V lookup: CDR1 DFQATT, CDR2 SNEGSKA (reference sequence). The CDR3 consists of 17 residues. Trimming left V 0 bases short and J 3 bases short, with 17 bases between. Sequenced sample: blood. This chain connects TRBV20-1 to TRBJ2-2; perhaps TRBD1 as D (5 bases). This clonotype was obtained from a man aged 18 to 35 in good health. The CDR3 DNA reads as TGCAGTGCTAGAGATGCCATGGGGCGAGTGGACACCGGGGAGCTGTTTTTT. Its translation: CSARDAMGRVDTGELFF.